This T cell receptor (beta chain) was found in a study of blood T cell repertoires in COVID-19. V lost 0 bases to trimming and J lost 4 bases, with 18 bases between them. This CDR3 has 17 amino acids. Germline CDR1 SGHDN, CDR2 FVKESK. Generated by immunoSEQ multiplex PCR, the TCRdb table keeps only in-frame clones and is missing some. The sample shows about 180,000 clones, approximately 87% of them seen only once. Material: peripheral blood. The gene calls are TRBV14 and TRBJ1-2, with D hard to call. The TCR comes from a woman in her 70s with COVID-19, enrolled during active disease. The CDR3 reads CASSQDTATAGFYGYTF. CDR3 coding DNA: TGTGCCAGCAGCCAAGACACCGCGACCGCAGGTTTCTATGGCTACACCTTC.